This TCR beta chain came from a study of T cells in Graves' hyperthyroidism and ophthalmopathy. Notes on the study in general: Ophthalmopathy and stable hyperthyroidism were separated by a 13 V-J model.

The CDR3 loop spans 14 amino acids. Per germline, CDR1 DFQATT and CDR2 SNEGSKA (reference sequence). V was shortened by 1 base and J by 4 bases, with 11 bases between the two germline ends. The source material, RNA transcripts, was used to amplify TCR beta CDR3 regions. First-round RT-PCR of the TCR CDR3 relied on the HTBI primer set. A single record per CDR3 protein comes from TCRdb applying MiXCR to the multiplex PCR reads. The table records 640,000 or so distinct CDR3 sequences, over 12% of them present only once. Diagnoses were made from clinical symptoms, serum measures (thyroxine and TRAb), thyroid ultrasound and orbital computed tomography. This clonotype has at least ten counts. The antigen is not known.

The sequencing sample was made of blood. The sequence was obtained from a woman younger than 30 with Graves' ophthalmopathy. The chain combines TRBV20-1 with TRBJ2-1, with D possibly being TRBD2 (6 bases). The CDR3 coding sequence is TGCAGTGCTAGAGTTGCGGGACGTTACAATGAGCAGTTCTTC. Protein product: CSARVAGRYNEQFF.